This T cell receptor beta chain was documented in a study of blood T cell repertoires in COVID-19. This CDR3 spans 15 amino acids. Sequenced by immunoSEQ multiplex PCR; TCRdb stores in-frame clones only, minus some. The table has 150,000 or so clones, about four fifths seen once. Sequenced sample: peripheral blood. The origin of this receptor is a woman aged 55 to 70 with acute or convalescent COVID-19. This chain connects TRBV21-1 to TRBJ2-1; the table gives TRBD1 as D, unverified against the DNA. TRBV21-1 is marked as a pseudogene. The CDR3 DNA follows: TGTGCCAGCAACAATCAGGGCTTCCTCTACAATGAGCAGTTCTTC. It specifies CASNNQGFLYNEQFF.